This T cell receptor (beta chain) was sequenced for a study of blood T cell repertoires in COVID-19. Study background: The origin of the acute and convalescent COVID-19 samples was the United States, Italy and Spain.

In the authors' methods: The authors estimated nucleated cell counts from reference gene primer amplification. Clones were sequenced by immunoSEQ multiplex PCR, and TCRdb holds only the in-frame ones, with some missing. That table furnishes V, J and clone size, whereas the DNA furnished D and trimming. The table lists some 58,000 clones, around four fifths of them singletons. Deletions cut 6 bases from V and 0 bases from J, with 12 bases between. Germline V gene lookup returns CDR1 SGHRS and CDR2 YFSETQ. The CDR3 has 14 amino acids. V and J are TRBV5-1 and TRBJ1-2; D remains unclear. The receptor comes from a human donor in a cohort sampled during active COVID-19. Sample: peripheral blood. CDR3 loop: CASNIGRTNYGYTF. The DNA for the CDR3 is TGCGCCAGCAACATCGGCAGGACTAACTATGGCTACACCTTC.